This T cell receptor beta chain was retrieved from a study of blood T cells in healthy people across ages. Study overall: The capture of about one barcoded beta molecule per two T cells was achieved by template switching. General study points: A greater number of naive CD4+ cells and higher diversity distinguished long-lived donors from aged donors.

A second PCR of about 7 to 12 cycles used a sample-barcoded 5' primer and a J-beta primer mix. TCRdb fed the 5' RACE reads into MiXCR, producing one record per CDR3 protein. The repertoire holds 800,000 or so distinct CDR3 sequences, with about 59% as singletons. Per the germline V gene, CDR1 is PRHDT and CDR2 is FYEKMQ (reference sequence). The CDR3 totals 13 residues. Deletions cut 5 bases from V and 5 bases from J, with 13 bases between. There were healthy Caucasian individuals from Russia, aged roughly 6 to 90, serving as donors. Concerning this clonotype: As yet, its antigen is unknown.

The genes are TRBV13 and TRBJ2-7, with D perhaps TRBD1 or TRBD2 (5 bases each). The sequenced sample was blood. The receptor was isolated from a man aged 25 to 45 in good health. CDR3 DNA sequence: TGTGCCAGCAGCCCTCTCGGGACGGACGAGCAGTACTTC. It encodes CASSPLGTDEQYF.